Listed below are T cell receptor beta chains from one sample, sequenced in a study of blood T cell repertoires in COVID-19. Produced via immunoSEQ multiplex PCR; TCRdb's table is partial and in-frame only. Here the sample spans hundreds of thousands of clones, 70% to 85% being singletons. Sequenced input: peripheral blood. The receptor source for this set is an older man with acute or convalescent COVID-19. The CDR3 runs from the conserved cysteine through the conserved F or W.

v_gene: TRBV11-2
j_gene: TRBJ2-3
CDR3aa: CASSQDRGPDTQYF

v_gene: TRBV18
j_gene: TRBJ2-1
CDR3aa: CASSPPSRRRSYNEQFF

v_gene: TRBV4-1
j_gene: TRBJ1-2
CDR3aa: CASSHRTPYRVNYGYTF

v_gene: TRBV7-2
j_gene: TRBJ1-5
CDR3aa: CASSLAGLRGNQPQHF

v_gene: TRBV5-1
j_gene: TRBJ1-1
CDR3aa: CASSPDMTTEAFF

v_gene: TRBV24-1
j_gene: TRBJ1-2
CDR3aa: CATKGQGLGGYTF

v_gene: TRBV11-2
j_gene: TRBJ2-2
CDR3aa: CASSYTNTGELFF

v_gene: TRBV6-2/TRBV6-3
j_gene: TRBJ2-2
CDR3aa: CASSYGGRGTGELFF

v_gene: TRBV6-6
j_gene: TRBJ1-3
CDR3aa: CASSLTFLTGTGGNTIYF

v_gene: TRBV6-6
j_gene: TRBJ2-7
CDR3aa: CASSYPEGQAYEQYF

v_gene: TRBV5-1
j_gene: TRBJ1-6
CDR3aa: CASSLASADSYNSPLHF

v_gene: TRBV28
j_gene: TRBJ1-2
CDR3aa: CASGRGIGYTF

v_gene: TRBV6-5
j_gene: TRBJ2-2
CDR3aa: CASSYFMGQGAGELFF

v_gene: TRBV7-2
j_gene: TRBJ1-4
CDR3aa: CASSLHPLRQGEEKLFF

v_gene: TRBV7-3
j_gene: TRBJ2-2
CDR3aa: CASSLNRVGTGELFF

v_gene: TRBV24-1
j_gene: TRBJ2-7
CDR3aa: CATSDSRDRGSEQYF

v_gene: TRBV2
j_gene: TRBJ2-7
CDR3aa: CASSDQALEQYF

v_gene: TRBV3-1/TRBV3-2
j_gene: TRBJ1-5
CDR3aa: CASSQSHLRTGGQPQHF

v_gene: TRBV7-6
j_gene: TRBJ2-7
CDR3aa: CASSFRTGWDEQYF

v_gene: TRBV5-1
j_gene: TRBJ2-2
CDR3aa: CASSLTNPNTGELFF

v_gene: TRBV18
j_gene: TRBJ2-2
CDR3aa: CASSPVGRGGSGELFF

v_gene: TRBV5-1
j_gene: TRBJ1-4
CDR3aa: CASSLAGGGLNEKLFF